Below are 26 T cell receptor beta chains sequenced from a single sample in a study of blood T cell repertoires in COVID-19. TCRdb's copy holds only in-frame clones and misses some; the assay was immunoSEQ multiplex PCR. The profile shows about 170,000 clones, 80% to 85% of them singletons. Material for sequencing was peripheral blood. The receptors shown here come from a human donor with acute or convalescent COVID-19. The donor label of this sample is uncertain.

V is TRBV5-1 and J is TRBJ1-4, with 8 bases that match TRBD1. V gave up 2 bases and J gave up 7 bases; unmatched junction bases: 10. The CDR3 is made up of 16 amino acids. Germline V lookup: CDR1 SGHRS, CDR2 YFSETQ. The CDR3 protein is CASSFAGQGEAEKLFF. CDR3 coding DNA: TGCGCCAGCAGCTTCGCCGGACAGGGCGAAGCTGAAAAACTGTTTTTT.

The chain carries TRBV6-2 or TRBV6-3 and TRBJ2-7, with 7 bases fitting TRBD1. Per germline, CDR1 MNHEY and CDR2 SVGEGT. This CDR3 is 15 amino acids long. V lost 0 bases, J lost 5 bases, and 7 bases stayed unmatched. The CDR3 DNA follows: TGTGCCAGCAGTTACTCTGGCAGGGGGAGCGACGAGCAGTACTTC. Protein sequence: CASSYSGRGSDEQYF.

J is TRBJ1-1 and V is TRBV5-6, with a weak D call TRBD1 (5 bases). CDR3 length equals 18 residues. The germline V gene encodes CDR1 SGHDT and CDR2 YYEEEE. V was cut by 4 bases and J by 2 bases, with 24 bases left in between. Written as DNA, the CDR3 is TGTGCCAGCAGCCGGCGGTTGGACACCCGATACCTTAACACTGAAGCTTTCTTT. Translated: CASSRRLDTRYLNTEAFF.

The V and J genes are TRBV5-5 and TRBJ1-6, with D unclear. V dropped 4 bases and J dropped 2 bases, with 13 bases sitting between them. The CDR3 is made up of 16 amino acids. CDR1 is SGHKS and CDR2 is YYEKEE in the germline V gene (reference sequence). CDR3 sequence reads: CASSPGGNTYNSPLHF. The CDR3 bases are TGTGCCAGCAGCCCCGGCGGGAACACCTATAATTCACCCCTCCACTTT.

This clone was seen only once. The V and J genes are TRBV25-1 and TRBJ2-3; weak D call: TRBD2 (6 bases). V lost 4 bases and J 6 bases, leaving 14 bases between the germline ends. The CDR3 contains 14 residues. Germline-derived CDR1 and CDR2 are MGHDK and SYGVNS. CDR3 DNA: TGTGCCAGCAGTGTCCGGGGCCGGGAGGATACGCAGTATTTT. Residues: CASSVRGREDTQYF.

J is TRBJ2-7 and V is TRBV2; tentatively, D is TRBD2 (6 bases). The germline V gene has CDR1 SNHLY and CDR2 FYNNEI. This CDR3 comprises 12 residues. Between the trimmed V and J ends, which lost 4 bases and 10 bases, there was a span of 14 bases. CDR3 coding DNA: TGTGCCAGCAGTGGGGACTTTTTCGCCCAGTACTTC. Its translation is CASSGDFFAQYF. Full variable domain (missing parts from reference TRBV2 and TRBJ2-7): EPEVTQTPSHQVTQMGQEVILRCVPISNHLYFYWYRQILGQKVEFLVSFYNNEISEKSEIFDDQFSVERPDGSNFTLKIRSTKLEDSAMYFCASSGDFFAQYFGPGTRLTVT.

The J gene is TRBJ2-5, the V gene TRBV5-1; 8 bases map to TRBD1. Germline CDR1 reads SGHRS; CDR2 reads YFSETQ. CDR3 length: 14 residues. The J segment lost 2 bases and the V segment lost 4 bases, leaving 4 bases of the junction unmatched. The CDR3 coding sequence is TGCGCCAGCAGCCACGGGACAGGACAAGAGACCCAGTACTTC. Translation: CASSHGTGQETQYF.

This CDR3 is CASRGRIDTGELFF. The CDR3 coding sequence is TGTGCCAGCCGCGGGAGGATAGACACCGGGGAGCTGTTTTTT. The chain is built from TRBV7-3 and TRBJ2-2; 8 nucleotides match TRBD2. Germline V gene sequence: CDR1 SGHTA, CDR2 FQGTGA. The CDR3 length is 14 residues. Unmatched junction bases numbered 5, after V lost 8 bases and J lost 3 bases.

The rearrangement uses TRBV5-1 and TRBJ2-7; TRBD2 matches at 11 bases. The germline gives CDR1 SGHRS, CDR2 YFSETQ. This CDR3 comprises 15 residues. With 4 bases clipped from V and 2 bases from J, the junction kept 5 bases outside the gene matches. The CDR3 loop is CASSRTSGSPYEQYF. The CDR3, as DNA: TGCGCCAGCAGCCGAACTAGCGGGAGTCCCTACGAGCAGTACTTC.

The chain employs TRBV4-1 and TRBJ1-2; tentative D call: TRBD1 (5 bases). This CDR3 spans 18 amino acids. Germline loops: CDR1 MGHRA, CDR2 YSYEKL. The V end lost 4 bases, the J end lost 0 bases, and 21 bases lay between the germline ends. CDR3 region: CASSPRRGESTANYGYTF. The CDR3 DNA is TGCGCCAGCAGCCCCCGCCGGGGGGAGTCGACGGCTAACTATGGCTACACCTTC.

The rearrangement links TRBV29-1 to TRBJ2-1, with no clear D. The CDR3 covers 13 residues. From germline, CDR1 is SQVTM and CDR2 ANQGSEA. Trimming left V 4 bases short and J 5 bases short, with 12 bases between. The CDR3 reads CSVGLVGDNEQFF. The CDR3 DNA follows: TGCAGCGTTGGTCTCGTAGGAGACAATGAGCAGTTCTTC.

The CDR3 spells CASSVRQGSPYNEQFF. The CDR3 DNA reads as TGCGCCAGCAGCGTCCGTCAGGGCAGCCCCTACAATGAGCAGTTCTTC. The chain combines TRBV5-1 with TRBJ2-1, with D possibly matching TRBD1 (5 bases). Trimming took off 4 bases at V and 2 bases at J, with 16 bases between the two ends. CDR1 and CDR2 from the germline V gene are SGHRS and YFSETQ. The CDR3 covers 16 residues.

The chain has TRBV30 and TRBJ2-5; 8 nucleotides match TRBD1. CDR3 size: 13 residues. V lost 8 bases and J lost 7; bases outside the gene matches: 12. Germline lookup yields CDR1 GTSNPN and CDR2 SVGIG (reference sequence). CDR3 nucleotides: TGTGCCGGAACCGGACAGGGATTCGGGACCCAGTACTTC. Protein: CAGTGQGFGTQYF.

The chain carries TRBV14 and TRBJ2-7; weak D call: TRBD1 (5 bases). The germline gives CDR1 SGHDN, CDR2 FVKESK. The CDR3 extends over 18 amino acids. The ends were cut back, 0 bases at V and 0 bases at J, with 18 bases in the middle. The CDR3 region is CASSQEGAMAKGSYEQYF. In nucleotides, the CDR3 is TGTGCCAGCAGCCAAGAAGGGGCCATGGCCAAGGGCTCCTACGAGCAGTACTTC.

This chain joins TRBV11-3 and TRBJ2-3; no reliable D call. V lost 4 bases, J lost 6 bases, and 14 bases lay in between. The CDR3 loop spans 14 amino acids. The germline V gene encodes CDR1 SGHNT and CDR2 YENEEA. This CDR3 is CASSYRGVTDTQYF. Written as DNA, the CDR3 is TGTGCCAGCAGCTACCGCGGAGTTACGGATACGCAGTATTTT. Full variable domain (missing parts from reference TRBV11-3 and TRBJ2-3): EAGVVQSPRYKIIEKKQPVAFWCNPISGHNTLYWYLQNLGQGPELLIRYENEEAVDDSQLPKDRFSAERLKGVDSTLKIQPAELGDSAVYLCASSYRGVTDTQYFGPGTRLTVL.

DNA of the CDR3: TGTGCCAGCAGCCAGAGGACTAGCGGGGCGTTCACAGATACGCAGTATTTT. Protein: CASSQRTSGAFTDTQYF. The chain is built from TRBV7-3 and TRBJ2-3; 12 bases match TRBD2. Trimming at V came to 5 bases and at J to 2 bases, leaving 8 bases not matched to a gene. CDR1 SGHTA and CDR2 FQGTGA come from the germline V gene. This CDR3 is 17 amino acids long. The full variable domain, its missing parts supplied by reference TRBV7-3 and TRBJ2-3, is GAGVSQTPSNKVTEKGKYVELRCDPISGHTALYWYRQSLGQGPEFLIYFQGTGAADDSGLPNDRFFAVRPEGSVSTLKIQRTERGDSAVYLCASSQRTSGAFTDTQYFGPGTRLTVL.

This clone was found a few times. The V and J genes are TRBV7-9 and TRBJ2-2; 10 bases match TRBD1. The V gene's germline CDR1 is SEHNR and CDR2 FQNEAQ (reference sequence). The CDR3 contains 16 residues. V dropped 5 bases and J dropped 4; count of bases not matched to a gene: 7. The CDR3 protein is CASSGDRGRGTGELFF. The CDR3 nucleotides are TGTGCCAGCAGCGGAGACAGGGGGCGCGGCACCGGGGAGCTGTTTTTT.

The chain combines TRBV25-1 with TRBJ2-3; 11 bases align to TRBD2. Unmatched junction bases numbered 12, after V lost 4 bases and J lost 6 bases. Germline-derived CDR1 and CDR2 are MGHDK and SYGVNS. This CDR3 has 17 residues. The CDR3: CASSGLRLAGGGDTQYF. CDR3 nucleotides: TGTGCCAGCAGTGGCCTACGTCTAGCGGGGGGCGGGGATACGCAGTATTTT.

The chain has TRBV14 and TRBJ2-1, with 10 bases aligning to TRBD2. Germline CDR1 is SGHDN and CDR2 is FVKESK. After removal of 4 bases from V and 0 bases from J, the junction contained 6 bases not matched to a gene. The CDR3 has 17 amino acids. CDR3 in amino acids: CASSRGGLASSYNEQFF. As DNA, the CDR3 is TGTGCCAGCAGCCGAGGGGGACTAGCGAGCTCCTACAATGAGCAGTTCTTC. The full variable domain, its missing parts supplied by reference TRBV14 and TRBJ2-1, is EAGVTQFPSHSVIEKGQTVTLRCDPISGHDNLYWYRRVMGKEIKFLLHFVKESKQDESGMPNNRFLAERTGGTYSTLKVQPAELEDSGVYFCASSRGGLASSYNEQFFGPGTRLTVL.

Here the CDR3 reads CASNPGLSTQETQYF. In DNA, the CDR3 is TGTGCCTCCAACCCGGGACTATCAACACAAGAGACCCAGTACTTC. V gene TRBV30 combines with J gene TRBJ2-5; 7 nucleotides match TRBD2. There are 15 residues in the CDR3. CDR1 is GTSNPN, CDR2 SVGIG, per germline (reference sequence). J gave up 2 bases and V 7 bases, and 13 bases lay outside the gene matches.

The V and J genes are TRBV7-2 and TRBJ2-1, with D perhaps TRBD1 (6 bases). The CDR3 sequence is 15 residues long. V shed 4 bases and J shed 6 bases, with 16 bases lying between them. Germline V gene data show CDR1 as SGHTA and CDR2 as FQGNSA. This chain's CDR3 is CASSSKPPRGNEQFF. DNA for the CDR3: TGTGCCAGCAGCTCCAAACCTCCCAGGGGCAATGAGCAGTTCTTC.

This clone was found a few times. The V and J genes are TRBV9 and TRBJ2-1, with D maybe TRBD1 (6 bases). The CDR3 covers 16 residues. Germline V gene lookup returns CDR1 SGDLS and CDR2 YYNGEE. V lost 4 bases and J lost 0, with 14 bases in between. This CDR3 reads CASSRDINLSYNEQFF. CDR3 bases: TGTGCCAGCAGCCGGGACATAAACCTCTCCTACAATGAGCAGTTCTTC. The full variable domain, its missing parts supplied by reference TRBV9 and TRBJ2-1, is DSGVTQTPKHLITATGQRVTLRCSPRSGDLSVYWYQQSLDQGLQFLIQYYNGEERAKGNILERFSAQQFPDLHSELNLSSLELGDSALYFCASSRDINLSYNEQFFGPGTRLTVL.

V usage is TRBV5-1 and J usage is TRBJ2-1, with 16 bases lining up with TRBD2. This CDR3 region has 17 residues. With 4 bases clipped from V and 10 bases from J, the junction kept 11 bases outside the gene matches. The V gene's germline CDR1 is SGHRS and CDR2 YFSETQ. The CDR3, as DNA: TGCGCCAGCAGCGTGGGACTAGCGGGAGGGCGGAGCTGGGAGCAGTTCTTC. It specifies CASSVGLAGGRSWEQFF.

The CDR3 bases are TGCGCCAGCAGCGAGACAGGGAACACCGGGGAGCTGTTTTTT. Translation: CASSETGNTGELFF. This chain links TRBV5-1 with TRBJ2-2; tentative D call: TRBD1 (6 bases). Germline V gene sequence: CDR1 SGHRS, CDR2 YFSETQ. CDR3 size: 14 residues. Trimming took off 4 bases at V and 1 base at J, with 8 bases between the two ends.

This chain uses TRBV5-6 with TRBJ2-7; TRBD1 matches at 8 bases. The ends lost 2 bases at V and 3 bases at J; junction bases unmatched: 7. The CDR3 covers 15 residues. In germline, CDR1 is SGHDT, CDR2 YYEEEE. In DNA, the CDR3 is TGTGCCAGCAGCTTCTGGCAGGGGGCAGGCTACGAGCAGTACTTC. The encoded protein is CASSFWQGAGYEQYF. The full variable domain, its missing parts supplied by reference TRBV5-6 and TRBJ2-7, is DAGVTQSPTHLIKTRGQQVTLRCSPKSGHDTVSWYQQALGQGPQFIFQYYEEEERQRGNFPDRFSGHQFPNYSSELNVNALLLGDSALYLCASSFWQGAGYEQYFGPGTRLTVT.

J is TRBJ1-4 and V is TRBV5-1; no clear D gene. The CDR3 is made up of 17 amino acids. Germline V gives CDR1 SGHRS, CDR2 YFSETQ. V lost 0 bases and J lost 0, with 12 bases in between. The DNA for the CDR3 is TGCGCCAGCAGCTTGGGGATACAGTTCTCAACTAATGAAAAACTGTTTTTT. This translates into CASSLGIQFSTNEKLFF.